This TCR beta chain came from a study of beta chain features in type 1 diabetes. Study-level points and caveats: In every one of the four CD4+ subsets, TCRB CDR3s were moderately but significantly shorter in Type 1 diabetes patients.

The CDR3 spans 13 residues. V was trimmed by 8 bases and J by 0 bases, leaving 10 bases between them. Germline CDR1 and CDR2: SNHLY and FYNNEI. Reverse transcribing all isolated RNA meant expressed TCRB transcripts were sequenced. Some clones are missing from TCRdb's copy, which holds only in-frame ones; the method was immunoSEQ multiplex PCR. The sample has about 140,000 clones, 10% to 15% seen once. This clone showed up just a few times. Antigen: not known. The chain has TRBV2 and TRBJ1-1, with a tentative D call TRBD1 (6 bases). The clonotype originates from a man between 18 and 35 years old with type 1 diabetes. The sequencing input was central memory CD4+ T cells from blood. CDR3 region: CASAQGMNTEAFF. Here the CDR3 DNA reads TGTGCCAGCGCACAGGGTATGAACACTGAAGCTTTCTTT. The full variable domain, in which reference TRBV2 and TRBJ1-1 provide the parts outside the CDR3, is EPEVTQTPSHQVTQMGQEVILRCVPISNHLYFYWYRQILGQKVEFLVSFYNNEISEKSEIFDDQFSVERPDGSNFTLKIRSTKLEDSAMYFCASAQGMNTEAFFGQGTRLTVV.